These 7 T cell receptor beta chains originate from one sample sequenced in a study of blood T cell repertoires in COVID-19. This table comes from immunoSEQ multiplex PCR, and its TCRdb copy is limited to in-frame clones, with some not included. The table shows 40,000 to 45,000 clones, with around 94% occurring only once. Input material: peripheral blood. The receptors derive from a man in his forties or fifties with active COVID-19.

V usage is TRBV9 and J usage is TRBJ2-7; D is possibly TRBD1 (6 bases). Germline CDR1 reads SGDLS; CDR2 reads YYNGEE. This CDR3 region has 15 residues. V lost 4 bases and J lost 1, with 15 bases in between. The CDR3: CASSPLGTQSYEQYF. CDR3 coding DNA: TGTGCCAGCAGCCCTCTGGGGACACAATCCTACGAGCAGTACTTC.

CDR3 loop: CASSSPIGVVTEAFF. As DNA, the CDR3 is TGTGCCAGCAGCTCCCCCATCGGGGTGGTCACTGAAGCTTTCTTT. The gene calls are TRBV7-6 and TRBJ1-1; D ambiguous. V was trimmed by 4 bases and J by 4 bases, leaving 16 bases between them. The CDR3 runs to 15 residues. The germline gives CDR1 SGHVS, CDR2 FNYEAQ.

The rearrangement links TRBV28 to TRBJ1-1; TRBD1 agrees at 7 bases. The CDR3 loop spans 17 amino acids. V trimming: 4 bases; J trimming: 3 bases; junction bases outside the gene matches: 14. CDR1 and CDR2 from the germline V gene are MDHEN and SYDVKM. The CDR3 region is CASSYKKRDSSDTEAFF. CDR3 bases: TGTGCCAGCAGTTATAAAAAACGGGACAGCTCGGACACTGAAGCTTTCTTT.

V usage is TRBV24-1 and J usage is TRBJ2-1, with TRBD1 matching 12 bases. V lost 6 bases to trimming and J lost 10 bases; unmatched junction nucleotides: 12. There are 16 residues in the CDR3. Looked up from germline, CDR1 is KGHDR and CDR2 is SFDVKD. CDR3 bases: TGTGCCACCAGTCTACCGGGGGACAGGGGGCGCGTGGAGCAGTTCTTC. Translated: CATSLPGDRGRVEQFF.

The chain is built from TRBV5-1 and TRBJ2-1; 8 bases map to TRBD2. V lost 0 bases and J lost 10; bases outside the gene matches: 6. Germline V lookup: CDR1 SGHRS, CDR2 YFSETQ. The CDR3 is made up of 14 amino acids. The CDR3 nucleotides are TGCGCCAGCAGCTTGGCCGGGACTAGAGACGAGCAGTTCTTC. It specifies CASSLAGTRDEQFF.

The V and J genes are TRBV2 and TRBJ1-2, with D tentatively TRBD1 (6 bases). The V and J ends lost 4 bases and 9 bases respectively, with 15 bases between them. Germline V gene sequence: CDR1 SNHLY, CDR2 FYNNEI. This CDR3 comprises 13 residues. CDR3 in amino acids: CASSAGAPGSYTF. DNA of the CDR3: TGTGCCAGCAGTGCAGGGGCCCCCGGGAGCTACACCTTC.

This chain links TRBV27 with TRBJ2-1; TRBD2 matches 10 bases. Trimming cost V 5 bases and J 7 bases; bases outside gene matches: 8. The CDR3 loop spans 15 amino acids. The germline gives CDR1 MNHEY, CDR2 SMNVEV (reference sequence). For the CDR3, the DNA is TGTGCCAGCAGTACGCTAGCGGGAGTAGTTAATGAGCAGTTCTTC. It specifies CASSTLAGVVNEQFF.